The clone carrying this TCR beta chain occurred once. Healthy bone marrow donors formed the donor group. The entry originates in a study of cytomegalovirus exposure and HLA in healthy donors. Overall study context: There were 100 million to 130 million unique TCR beta sequences, drawn from 200 million or so T cells, in an earlier analysis. Among the approximately 430 donors who were genotyped, 70% to 90% fell in the genetic ancestry cluster that is associated with self-reported Caucasian donors.

Primers for the PCR totalled 60 Vbeta and 13 Jbeta. Some clones are missing from TCRdb's copy, which holds only in-frame ones; the method was immunoSEQ multiplex PCR. The table records tens of thousands of clones, 62% of them present only once. The sequenced sample was PBMCs. The sequence was obtained from a male donor in good health and CMV-seropositive.

The CDR3: CASSVEGQGTDTQYF. Here the CDR3 DNA reads TGTGCCAGCAGCGTAGAAGGACAGGGTACAGATACGCAGTATTTT. The V gene is TRBV9, the J gene TRBJ2-3; 8 bases are shared with TRBD1. V was clipped by 0 bases and J by 3 bases; unmatched bases: 3. There are 15 residues in the CDR3. Germline values: CDR1 SGDLS, CDR2 YYNGEE.